The next 17 T cell receptor beta chains were all read from a single sample in a study of blood T cell repertoires in COVID-19. Profiling relied on immunoSEQ multiplex PCR, and the TCRdb table lists in-frame clones only, not all of them. The sample holds under 250,000 clones, about 86% seen once. Sequencing used peripheral blood. The receptors were gathered from a woman aged 45 to 65 with acute or convalescent COVID-19.

The CDR3 DNA follows: TGTGCCAGTAGCGCGACAGGGGGAGCCAACTATGGCTACACCTTC. Its protein product is CASSATGGANYGYTF. This chain links TRBV19 with TRBJ1-2; the match to TRBD1 covers 9 bases. This CDR3 spans 15 amino acids. Germline CDR1 is LNHDA and CDR2 is SQIVND (reference sequence). Unmatched junction bases numbered 7, after V lost 6 bases and J lost 2 bases.

This chain joins TRBV6-5 and TRBJ2-7, with 9 bases lining up with TRBD2. With 2 bases clipped from V and 2 bases from J, the junction kept 4 bases outside the gene matches. CDR3 length: 15 amino acids. The germline V gene has CDR1 MNHEY and CDR2 SVGAGI. This CDR3 reads CASSYSRGRAYEQYF. For the CDR3, the DNA is TGTGCCAGCAGTTACAGCCGCGGGAGGGCCTACGAGCAGTACTTC.

The chain joins TRBV6-6 to TRBJ1-1; the D gene is possibly TRBD1 (5 bases). The CDR3 length is 14 residues. Germline CDR1 MNHNY, CDR2 SVGAGI (reference sequence). V shed 4 bases and J shed 9 bases, with 18 bases lying between them. CDR3: CASSFPKQTDKAFF. CDR3 nucleotide sequence: TGTGCCAGCAGTTTCCCGAAACAGACAGATAAAGCTTTCTTT.

The genes are TRBV11-2 and TRBJ2-1; D possibly corresponds to TRBD2 (6 bases). Germline V gene data show CDR1 as SGHAT and CDR2 as FQNNGV. The CDR3 extends over 15 amino acids. Trimming shortened V by 2 bases and J by 1 base, and 9 bases separated the two germline ends. CDR3 loop: CASSLWGRSYNEQFF. As DNA, the CDR3 is TGTGCCAGCAGCTTATGGGGGAGGTCCTACAATGAGCAGTTCTTC.

V is TRBV13 and J is TRBJ1-4, with 10 bases lining up with TRBD1. There are 14 residues in the CDR3. V trimming: 4 bases; J trimming: 8 bases; junction bases outside the gene matches: 4. Germline loops: CDR1 PRHDT, CDR2 FYEKMQ (reference sequence). The CDR3 sequence is CASSSGQGEEKLFF. Here the CDR3 DNA reads TGTGCCAGCAGCTCCGGACAGGGGGAGGAAAAACTGTTTTTT.

The rearrangement uses TRBV10-1 and TRBJ2-7, with D possibly being TRBD2 (6 bases). Germline V gives CDR1 WNHNN, CDR2 SYGVQD (reference sequence). Trimming cost V 8 bases and J 0 bases, with 23 bases left between them. CDR3 length: 17 amino acids. Here the CDR3 DNA reads TGCGCCAGCGAACCCCACCCCACACTAGCTTCCTCCTACGAGCAGTACTTC. Residues: CASEPHPTLASSYEQYF.

The J gene is TRBJ1-2, the V gene TRBV15; no reliable D call. The germline V gene encodes CDR1 LNHNV and CDR2 YYDKDF (reference sequence). The CDR3 spans 16 residues. V was clipped by 0 bases and J by 4 bases, with 15 bases between them. CDR3 region: CATSRDRSGRPYGYTF. For the CDR3, the DNA is TGTGCCACCAGCAGAGATAGGAGCGGGCGTCCCTATGGCTACACCTTC. The whole variable domain, filled in from reference TRBV15 and TRBJ1-2, reads DAMVIQNPRYQVTQFGKPVTLSCSQTLNHNVMYWYQQKSSQAPKLLFHYYDKDFNNEADTPDNFQSRRPNTSFCFLDIRSPGLGDTAMYLCATSRDRSGRPYGYTFGSGTRLTVV.

The chain employs TRBV5-5 and TRBJ2-6; D unresolved. There are 15 residues in the CDR3. The germline CDR1 and CDR2 sequences are SGHKS and YYEKEE (reference sequence). V was pared by 2 bases and J by 0 bases, with 6 bases between. Here the CDR3 DNA reads TGTGCCAGCAGCTTAATAGTCTCTGGGGCCAACGTCCTGACTTTC. Translation gives CASSLIVSGANVLTF.

The V call is TRBV6-5, the J call TRBJ2-7; 9 bases are shared with TRBD1. The CDR3 spans 14 residues. Germline V gives CDR1 MNHEY, CDR2 SVGAGI. Unmatched junction bases numbered 7, after V lost 6 bases and J lost 4 bases. In DNA form, the CDR3 reads TGTGCCAGCAGAGGGACAGGGAGAGGTTACGAGCAGTACTTC. Its translation: CASRGTGRGYEQYF.

This clone was picked up one time. The chain is built from TRBV6-6 and TRBJ2-7; the match to TRBD2 covers 14 bases. The trim removed 6 bases at V and 0 bases at J, leaving 16 bases unmatched. There are 20 residues in the CDR3. In germline, CDR1 is MNHNY, CDR2 SVGAGI (reference sequence). In DNA form, the CDR3 reads TGTGCCAGCAGCCCCTCGGGGCTTGCCGGGACTAGCGGGGGCTCCTACGAGCAGTACTTC. This sequence encodes CASSPSGLAGTSGGSYEQYF.

The rearrangement uses TRBV10-3 and TRBJ1-1, with D possibly matching TRBD1 (6 bases). This CDR3 spans 16 amino acids. V lost 0 bases to trimming and J lost 5 bases, with 16 bases between them. CDR1 is ENHRY and CDR2 is SYGVKD in the germline V gene. CDR3: CAISESKGRRGTEAFF. CDR3 nucleotide sequence: TGTGCCATCAGTGAGTCGAAGGGCAGAAGGGGGACTGAAGCTTTCTTT.

The rearrangement links TRBV3-1 (or the pseudogene TRBV3-2) to TRBJ1-5; D uncertain. Germline CDR1 reads LGHDT; CDR2 reads YNNKEL (reference sequence). This CDR3 is 14 amino acids long. Trimming pared 4 bases from V and 5 bases from J, leaving 12 bases between. The CDR3 nucleotides are TGTGCCAGCAGCCGAGACCCTGGGCATCAGCCCCAGCATTTT. Translation: CASSRDPGHQPQHF.

This chain uses TRBV12-3 or TRBV12-4 with TRBJ2-1, with D hard to call. The CDR3 covers 11 residues. The germline V and J ends were trimmed by 6 bases and 8 bases, with 8 bases remaining between them. CDR3 region: CASRSSDEQFF. In DNA, the CDR3 is TGTGCCAGCAGAAGTTCGGATGAGCAGTTCTTC.

This chain links TRBV12-5 with TRBJ2-7; D is unresolved. Germline V gene data show CDR1 as LGHNT and CDR2 as FRNRAP. CDR3 length: 12 residues. V dropped 1 base and J dropped 4 bases, with 5 bases sitting between them. The DNA of the CDR3 is TGTGCTAGTGGTTTGGCCTTGTACGAGCAGTACTTC. Amino acids: CASGLALYEQYF.

J is TRBJ2-2 and V is TRBV28; possibly TRBD1 for D (5 bases). The CDR3 is made up of 17 amino acids. V dropped 5 bases and J dropped 2 bases, with 18 bases sitting between them. Germline-derived CDR1 and CDR2 are MDHEN and SYDVKM. The CDR3 loop reads CASSGSRWTLNTGELFF. The CDR3 DNA is TGTGCCAGCAGTGGATCGCGGTGGACACTAAACACCGGGGAGCTGTTTTTT.

The genes are TRBV6-5 and TRBJ1-5; D call uncertain. Trimming shortened V by 7 bases and J by 0 bases, and 4 bases separated the two germline ends. Germline CDR1 MNHEY, CDR2 SVGAGI. This CDR3 contains 12 residues. CDR3 sequence reads: CASTHSNQPQHF. The CDR3 DNA reads as TGTGCCAGCACACATAGCAATCAGCCCCAGCATTTT.

The chain carries TRBV28 and TRBJ2-2; D is possibly TRBD2 (6 bases). From germline, CDR1 is MDHEN and CDR2 SYDVKM. Trimming cost V 2 bases and J 1 base, with 11 bases left between them. The CDR3 has 16 amino acids. The CDR3 reads CASSLLSGKNTGELFF. The DNA for the CDR3 is TGTGCCAGCAGTTTACTTAGCGGCAAGAACACCGGGGAGCTGTTTTTT.